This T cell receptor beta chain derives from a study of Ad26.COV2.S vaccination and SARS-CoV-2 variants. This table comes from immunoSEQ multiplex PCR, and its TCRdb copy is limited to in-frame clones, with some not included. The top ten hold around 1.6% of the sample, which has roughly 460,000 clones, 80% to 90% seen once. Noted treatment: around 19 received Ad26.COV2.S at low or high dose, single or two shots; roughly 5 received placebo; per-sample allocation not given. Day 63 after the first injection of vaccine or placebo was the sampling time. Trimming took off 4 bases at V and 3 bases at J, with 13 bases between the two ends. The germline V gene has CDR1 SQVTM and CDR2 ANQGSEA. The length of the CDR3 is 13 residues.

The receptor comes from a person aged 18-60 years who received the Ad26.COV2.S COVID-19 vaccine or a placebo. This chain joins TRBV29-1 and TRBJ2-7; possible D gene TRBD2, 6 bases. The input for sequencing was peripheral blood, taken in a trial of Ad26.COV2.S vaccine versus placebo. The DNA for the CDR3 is TGCAGCGTTGGTGGGGGGATAGGCTACGAGCAGTACTTC. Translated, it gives CSVGGGIGYEQYF.